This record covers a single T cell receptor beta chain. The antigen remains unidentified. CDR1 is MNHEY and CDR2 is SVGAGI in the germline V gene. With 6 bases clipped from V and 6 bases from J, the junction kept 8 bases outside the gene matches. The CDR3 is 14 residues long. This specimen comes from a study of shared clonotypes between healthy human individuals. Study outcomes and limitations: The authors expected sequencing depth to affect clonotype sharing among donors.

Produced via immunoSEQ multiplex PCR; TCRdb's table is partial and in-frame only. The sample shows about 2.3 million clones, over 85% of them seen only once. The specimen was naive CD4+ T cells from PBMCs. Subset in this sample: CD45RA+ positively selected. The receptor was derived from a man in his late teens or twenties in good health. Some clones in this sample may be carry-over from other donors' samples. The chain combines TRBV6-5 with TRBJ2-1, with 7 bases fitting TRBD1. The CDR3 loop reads CASSRHGTVNEQFF. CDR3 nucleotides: TGTGCCAGCAGCCGCCATGGGACAGTCAATGAGCAGTTCTTC.